One sample yielded the 25 T cell receptor beta chains listed below, sequenced in a study of cytomegalovirus exposure and HLA in healthy donors. The PCR was carried out with 60 Vbeta primers and 13 Jbeta primers. Libraries were prepared by immunoSEQ multiplex PCR; TCRdb keeps only in-frame clonotypes and omits some of them. This table has fewer than 200,000 clones, around 79% appearing once. The specimen was PBMCs. These receptors all stem from a woman between 45 and 60 years old in good health and CMV-seronegative.

The V gene is TRBV7-3, the J gene TRBJ1-2; 8 positions match TRBD1. CDR1 and CDR2 (germline): SGHTA, FQGTGA. After removal of 6 bases from V and 3 bases from J, the junction contained 3 bases not matched to a gene. The CDR3 covers 13 residues. CDR3 sequence reads: CASRKDRDYGYTF. CDR3 coding DNA: TGTGCCAGCAGGAAGGACAGGGACTATGGCTACACCTTC.

The V and J genes are TRBV5-5 and TRBJ2-1, with 9 bases identical to TRBD2. CDR1 is SGHKS, CDR2 YYEKEE, per germline (reference sequence). CDR3 length equals 17 residues. Trimming removed 0 bases from V and 7 bases from J; junction bases left unmatched: 11. For the CDR3, the DNA is TGTGCCAGCAGCTTGGTCCCTAGCGGGAATTCTGGGAATGAGCAGTTCTTC. As protein: CASSLVPSGNSGNEQFF.

V gene TRBV21-1 combines with J gene TRBJ1-5; TRBD1 is the table's D call and was not checked against the DNA. TRBV21-1 is classified as a pseudogene. This CDR3 contains 16 residues. Here the CDR3 reads CASSKRPGQGNQPQHF. The CDR3 nucleotides are TGTGCCAGCAGCAAGAGACCGGGACAGGGCAATCAGCCCCAGCATTTT.

The chain couples TRBV9 to TRBJ2-2; the D gene is possibly TRBD1 (6 bases). This CDR3 is built from 14 residues. Germline V gene lookup returns CDR1 SGDLS and CDR2 YYNGEE. The ends were cut back, 2 bases at V and 3 bases at J, with 8 bases in the middle. CDR3 sequence reads: CASSVDRHTGELFF. As DNA, the CDR3 is TGTGCCAGCAGCGTTGACAGGCACACCGGGGAGCTGTTTTTT.

The chain employs TRBV9 and TRBJ1-5, with TRBD1 matching over 9 bases. Germline V gene data show CDR1 as SGDLS and CDR2 as YYNGEE. This CDR3 has 15 residues. V gave up 4 bases and J gave up 4 bases; unmatched junction bases: 6. CDR3 amino acids: CASSSGTGRNQPQHF. The CDR3 nucleotides are TGTGCCAGCAGCTCCGGGACAGGGCGGAATCAGCCCCAGCATTTT.

This chain links TRBV4-1 with TRBJ1-2, with 9 bases aligning to TRBD1. Looked up from germline, CDR1 is MGHRA and CDR2 is YSYEKL. The ends lost 4 bases at V and 3 bases at J; junction bases unmatched: 3. This CDR3 comprises 14 residues. Here the CDR3 reads CASSPRDRDYGYTF. CDR3 sequence (DNA): TGCGCCAGCAGCCCCCGGGACAGGGACTATGGCTACACCTTC.

The chain combines TRBV19 with TRBJ2-7, with 8 bases identical to TRBD1. Germline assignment: CDR1 LNHDA and CDR2 SQIVND (reference sequence). The V and J ends lost 5 bases and 6 bases, in that order; junction bases with no gene match: 6. CDR3 size: 13 residues. This CDR3 is CASSGQGAGEQYF. CDR3 nucleotides: TGTGCCAGTAGTGGGCAGGGGGCCGGCGAGCAGTACTTC.

V usage is TRBV6-4 and J usage is TRBJ2-3; D may be TRBD1 (6 bases). The CDR3 contains 14 residues. Trimming took 6 bases from V and 2 from J, leaving 12 bases between them. Germline V gene data show CDR1 as MRHNA and CDR2 as SNTAGT. This CDR3 is CASSARGFTDTQYF. The CDR3 DNA sequence: TGTGCCAGCAGCGCGAGGGGGTTCACAGATACGCAGTATTTT.

J is TRBJ2-5 and V is TRBV6-5; D unresolved. In germline, CDR1 is MNHEY, CDR2 SVGAGI. Trimming shortened V by 5 bases and J by 4 bases, and 14 bases separated the two germline ends. The CDR3 spans 14 residues. CDR3 in amino acids: CASSPYGVIETQYF. CDR3 in DNA: TGTGCCAGCAGTCCCTACGGAGTAATAGAGACCCAGTACTTC.

The sample holds one count of this clone. This chain joins TRBV18 and TRBJ1-2; D is unclear. The ends were cut back, 3 bases at V and 2 bases at J, with 13 bases in the middle. CDR3 length: 15 amino acids. Germline CDR1 reads KGHSH; CDR2 reads LQKENI. The CDR3 protein is CASSPTGIVNYGYTF. CDR3 bases: TGTGCCAGCTCACCCACGGGTATAGTCAACTATGGCTACACCTTC.

Only one count was recorded for this clone. The CDR3 is CASTGLLAGGNEQFF. CDR3 in DNA: TGTGCCAGCACCGGCCTGCTAGCGGGGGGAAATGAGCAGTTCTTC. The chain uses TRBV2 and TRBJ2-1; 11 bases match TRBD2. V lost 7 bases, J lost 7 bases, and 9 bases stayed unmatched. Germline-derived CDR1 and CDR2 are SNHLY and FYNNEI. The CDR3 is 15 residues long.

This clone occurred once. CDR3 sequence reads: CASSALTGSGYTF. CDR3 nucleotides: TGTGCCAGCAGCGCCCTGACAGGGTCTGGCTACACCTTC. This sequence joins TRBV9 and TRBJ1-2, with 7 bases that match TRBD1. The CDR3 totals 13 residues. In germline, CDR1 is SGDLS, CDR2 YYNGEE. V gave up 3 bases and J gave up 7 bases; unmatched junction bases: 6.

The chain combines TRBV28 with TRBJ2-7, with TRBD2 matching 15 bases. The germline V gene has CDR1 MDHEN and CDR2 SYDVKM. J lost 0 bases, V lost 6 bases, and 9 bases had no gene match. This CDR3 has 18 residues. The CDR3 coding sequence is TGTGCCAGCAGCCAGGGACTAGCGGGGGGCCTGAGCTCCTACGAGCAGTACTTC. This gives the protein CASSQGLAGGLSSYEQYF.

The chain employs TRBV21-1 and TRBJ2-5; the table assigns TRBD2, which was not confirmed against the DNA. TRBV21-1 is classified as a pseudogene. The length of the CDR3 is 11 residues. This chain's CDR3 is CASSKAPVEYF. DNA of the CDR3: TGTGCCAGCAGCAAAGCTCCGGTAGAGTACTTC.

The count of this clone is one. The rearrangement joins TRBV6-1 to TRBJ2-7; perhaps TRBD1 as D (6 bases). The germline V gene has CDR1 MNHNS and CDR2 SASEGT. Trimming removed 5 bases from V and 10 bases from J, with 18 bases in between. The CDR3 has 13 amino acids. CDR3 bases: TGTGCCAGCAGTCCCCTTGGACAGCCCCGCCAGTACTTC. Encoded protein: CASSPLGQPRQYF.

The chain is built from TRBV6-5 and TRBJ1-5; no firm D call. Trimming cost V 6 bases and J 4 bases, with 16 bases left between them. Germline values: CDR1 MNHEY, CDR2 SVGAGI. The CDR3 has 15 amino acids. The CDR3 sequence: CASRSSPTPNQPQHF. The CDR3 DNA reads as TGTGCCAGCAGGTCTAGCCCGACACCGAATCAGCCCCAGCATTTT.

This sequence joins TRBV6-1 and TRBJ2-5, with 7 bases matching TRBD1. From germline, CDR1 is MNHNS and CDR2 SASEGT. V shed 8 bases, J shed 4 bases, and the junction held 7 bases outside the gene matches. The CDR3 totals 13 residues. The CDR3 nucleotides read TGTGCCAGCGGAGACAGGGCAAGAGAGACCCAGTACTTC. This gives the protein CASGDRARETQYF.

The genes are TRBV4-1 and TRBJ1-5; the D is unclear. This CDR3 is 17 amino acids long. From germline, CDR1 is MGHRA and CDR2 YSYEKL. V was shortened by 0 bases and J by 0 bases, with 12 bases between the two germline ends. The CDR3, as DNA: TGCGCCAGCAGCCAAGATCCTCGGCGGAATAGCAATCAGCCCCAGCATTTT. This codes for CASSQDPRRNSNQPQHF.

The chain couples TRBV11-3 to TRBJ2-2, with 7 positions matching TRBD1. Per germline, CDR1 SGHNT and CDR2 YENEEA. The CDR3 sequence is 15 residues long. Trimming cost V 5 bases and J 2 bases; bases outside gene matches: 5. CDR3 sequence (DNA): TGTGCCAGCAGCACCGGGACAGTAAACACCGGGGAGCTGTTTTTT. Amino acid sequence: CASSTGTVNTGELFF.

This sequence joins TRBV6-1 and TRBJ2-1; possible D gene TRBD2, 5 bases. Trimming took 8 bases from V and 7 from J, leaving 12 bases between them. CDR3 length equals 12 residues. Germline loops: CDR1 MNHNS, CDR2 SASEGT. CDR3 sequence (DNA): TGTGCCAGCTACGAGACTATAAATGAGCAGTTCTTC. Translated, it gives CASYETINEQFF.

CDR3 in DNA: TGCGCCAGCAGCCAACCGACTGAGACTAGCACAGATACGCAGTATTTT. Its protein is CASSQPTETSTDTQYF. The chain employs TRBV4-1 and TRBJ2-3; no clear D. V shed 2 bases and J shed 0 bases, with 12 bases lying between them. Germline assignment: CDR1 MGHRA and CDR2 YSYEKL. The CDR3 is 16 residues long.

This chain uses TRBV2 with TRBJ2-7; 12 bases fit TRBD2. The CDR3 is 14 residues long. V shed 8 bases and J 1 base; nucleotides not matched to a gene: 3. Germline values: CDR1 SNHLY, CDR2 FYNNEI. The CDR3 region has the DNA TGTGCCAGCTCACTAGCGGGGGGATCCTACGAGCAGTACTTC. Translation: CASSLAGGSYEQYF. Drawing the rest from reference TRBV2 and TRBJ2-7, the complete variable domain is EPEVTQTPSHQVTQMGQEVILRCVPISNHLYFYWYRQILGQKVEFLVSFYNNEISEKSEIFDDQFSVERPDGSNFTLKIRSTKLEDSAMYFCASSLAGGSYEQYFGPGTRLTVT.

Only a few counts were recorded for this clone. The chain uses TRBV29-1 and TRBJ1-2; D may be TRBD1 (6 bases). Per germline, CDR1 SQVTM and CDR2 ANQGSEA. The CDR3 contains 12 residues. CDR3 protein: CSSRGAEYGYTF. DNA of the CDR3: TGCAGTTCGCGGGGGGCGGAGTATGGCTACACCTTC.

This clone was seen a few times. The rearrangement joins TRBV28 to TRBJ1-2; maybe TRBD1 (6 bases). V was trimmed by 2 bases and J by 2 bases, leaving 15 bases between them. Germline lookup yields CDR1 MDHEN and CDR2 SYDVKM. This CDR3 has 16 amino acids. The CDR3 region has the DNA TGTGCCAGCAGTTTACCGGGGGGCGGAGGGAACTATGGCTACACCTTC. This translates into CASSLPGGGGNYGYTF.

This clone turned up a few times. The chain carries TRBV7-9 and TRBJ2-3, with no clear D. Germline V gene sequence: CDR1 SEHNR, CDR2 FQNEAQ (reference sequence). V shed 1 base and J shed 9 bases, with 11 bases lying between them. The CDR3 has 13 residues. The CDR3 coding sequence is TGTGCCAGCAGCTTAGAGCCCTTGTCGACGCAGTATTTT. This codes for CASSLEPLSTQYF.